This T cell receptor (beta chain) is drawn from a study of blood T cell repertoires in COVID-19. Turning to the study itself: Sites across the United States, Italy and Spain contributed samples from acute and convalescent COVID-19. PBMCs, B-cell-depleted T cells, or T cells provided the cDNA or gDNA that made up the material.

The length of the CDR3 is 14 residues. Germline values: CDR1 LNHNV, CDR2 YYDKDF (reference sequence). Trimming removed 3 bases from V and 5 bases from J; junction bases left unmatched: 4. TCRdb's table, derived via immunoSEQ multiplex PCR, lists solely in-frame clones and lacks some. The sample holds roughly 230,000 clones, approximately 81% seen once. What was sequenced was peripheral blood. This clonotype was sampled from a woman older than 75 with acute or convalescent COVID-19. The rearrangement uses TRBV15 and TRBJ2-3; TRBD2 aligns across 8 bases. For the CDR3, the DNA is TGTGCCACCAGCAGCGGGGGGGCCATAGATACGCAGTATTTT. This codes for CATSSGGAIDTQYF.